These T cell receptor beta chains were read from a single sample in a study of Ad26.COV2.S vaccination and SARS-CoV-2 variants. Generated by immunoSEQ multiplex PCR, the TCRdb table keeps only in-frame clones and is missing some. The sample has a few hundred thousand clones; roughly nine tenths are singletons. The sample consisted of peripheral blood, taken in a trial of Ad26.COV2.S vaccine versus placebo. These TCRs come from a person aged 18-65 years who received the Ad26.COV2.S COVID-19 vaccine or a placebo. Each CDR3 is given with its conserved first and last residue. Each record gives: clone size, D gene, V gene, J gene, CDR3 DNA, CDR3 protein. A D gene is named only where the DNA matches it firmly. The size of a clone is reported for some rows only, either as once, few or many, or as a class for expanded clones.

>-|-|TRBV27|TRBJ1-5
TGTGCCAGCAGTTTATCGACCCAACCCGGCAATCAGCCCCAGCATTTT
CASSLSTQPGNQPQHF
>-|-|TRBV28|TRBJ1-3
TGTGCCAGCAGTGGGAGGGCGGCCGCTGGAAACACCATATATTTT
CASSGRAAAGNTIYF
>-|-|TRBV5-1|TRBJ2-3
TGCGCCAGCAGCCCCAGTCTGGCGGATACGCAGTATTTT
CASSPSLADTQYF
>-|TRBD1|TRBV4-1|TRBJ2-3
TGCGCCAGCAGCCAAGTTGTTTACGGGACAGGGTCGACAGATACGCAGTATTTT
CASSQVVYGTGSTDTQYF
>-|TRBD1|TRBV30|TRBJ2-5
TGTGCCGGACAGGGCTGGGAGACCCAGTACTTC
CAGQGWETQYF
>-|TRBD2|TRBV6-2/TRBV6-3|TRBJ2-5
TGTGCCAGCAGCCAATCCGGGGGGGCGCAGACCCAGTACTTC
CASSQSGGAQTQYF
>-|-|TRBV7-9|TRBJ2-5
TGTGCCAGCAGCTTAGCGGCAGAGCAAGAGACCCAGTACTTC
CASSLAAEQETQYF
>-|TRBD1|TRBV2|TRBJ2-6
TGTGCCAGCAGGACAGGGGGTCCAACTGGGGCCAACGTCCTGACTTTC
CASRTGGPTGANVLTF
>-|TRBD2|TRBV10-2|TRBJ2-3
TGCGCCAGCAGTGAAGGGACTAGCGGAGATACGCAGTATTTT
CASSEGTSGDTQYF
>once|-|TRBV18|TRBJ2-5
TGTGCCAGCTCACCGCGGGACAGACAAGAGACCCAGTACTTC
CASSPRDRQETQYF
>once|-|TRBV5-6|TRBJ1-1
TGTGCCAGCAGCTCCGGGGGGGCGAAGGCTGAAGCTTTCTTT
CASSSGGAKAEAFF
>-|-|TRBV5-4|TRBJ2-1
TGTGCCAGCAGCCCGGAGATAGCGAGTGGCAATGAGCAGTTCTTC
CASSPEIASGNEQFF
>-|TRBD2|TRBV9|TRBJ2-1
TGTGCCAGCAGCGTAGGCCTAGCGGGTTACAATGAGCAGTTCTTC
CASSVGLAGYNEQFF
>-|-|TRBV15|TRBJ2-1
TGTGCCACCAGCAGAGATGGGCCTAGCACCGAGCAGTTCTTC
CATSRDGPSTEQFF
>-|-|TRBV11-1|TRBJ2-1
TGTGCCAGCAGCGATGGACAGAGACAAACTAGTGGGCAGTTCTTC
CASSDGQRQTSGQFF
>-|-|TRBV4-1|TRBJ2-7
TGCGCCAGCAGCCAAGCATTGATCGGACAGCCCTACGAGCAGTACTTC
CASSQALIGQPYEQYF
>-|-|TRBV3-1/TRBV3-2|TRBJ1-2
TGTGCCAGCAGCCAGGGGGGCCTCGTACCTAACTATGGCTACACCTTC
CASSQGGLVPNYGYTF
>-|-|TRBV7-2|TRBJ1-2
TGTGCCAGCAGCTTACCCTGGACCGGGGCTGGGGGCTACACCTTC
CASSLPWTGAGGYTF
>-|-|TRBV3-1/TRBV3-2|TRBJ1-3
TGTGCCAGCAGCCAAGATTGGCAGCTCTCTGGAAACACCATATATTTT
CASSQDWQLSGNTIYF
>-|-|TRBV23-1|TRBJ1-2
TGCGCCAGCAGTAGTCCCCCCTCGGGTTTTAACTATGGCTACACCTTC
CASSSPPSGFNYGYTF
>-|-|TRBV7-3|TRBJ2-5
TGTGCCAGCAGCTTATTTTGGGGGGGCATTGAGACCCAGTACTTC
CASSLFWGGIETQYF
>-|TRBD1|TRBV29-1|TRBJ1-1
TGCAGCGTCCGGGACAGGGCGACCACTGAAGCTTTCTTT
CSVRDRATTEAFF
>-|TRBD1|TRBV4-2|TRBJ2-7
TGTGCCAGCAGCCTCCTGGGACAGGGGGAAAAAGCCTACGAGCAGTACTTC
CASSLLGQGEKAYEQYF
>-|-|TRBV27|TRBJ2-3
TGTGCCAGCAGTCCACCCTGGGACATGACAGATACGCAGTATTTT
CASSPPWDMTDTQYF
>-|-|TRBV11-3|TRBJ2-1
TGTGCCAGCAGCTGGTCCCAGGCGGGGATGGCTGAGCAGTTCTTC
CASSWSQAGMAEQFF
>few|-|TRBV7-8|TRBJ2-5
TGTGCCAGCAGCTTAACAGTTCGAGAGACCCAGTACTTC
CASSLTVRETQYF
>-|-|TRBV4-3|TRBJ1-1
TGCGCCAGCAGCCCCAGACCGAGTTTGGGCACTGAAGCTTTCTTT
CASSPRPSLGTEAFF
>-|TRBD1|TRBV6-2/TRBV6-3|TRBJ2-3
TGTGCCAGCAGTTACCCCTTGGACAGGGGCGAAGATACGCAGTATTTT
CASSYPLDRGEDTQYF
>-|-|TRBV7-3|TRBJ2-1
TGTGCCAGCAGCTCTTCTTGGACAGAGGAGCAGTTCTTC
CASSSSWTEEQFF
>few|-|TRBV3-1/TRBV3-2|TRBJ1-2
TGTGCCAGCAGCCTAACCACAGGGACTAACTATGGCTACACCTTC
CASSLTTGTNYGYTF
>-|TRBD2|TRBV7-8|TRBJ2-5
TGTGCCAGCAGCTTAGCTTACGCATTCGGGGGGGAGACCCAGTACTTC
CASSLAYAFGGETQYF
>-|TRBD1|TRBV7-9|TRBJ1-5
TGTGCCAGCAGCTTAGACCTACAGGGGAGGGTAGGACAGCCCCAGCATTTT
CASSLDLQGRVGQPQHF
>-|TRBD1|TRBV7-2|TRBJ1-4
TGTGCCAGCAGCTTAGATGGAGGGGGCGTAACTAATGAAAAACTGTTTTTT
CASSLDGGGVTNEKLFF
>-|-|TRBV10-3|TRBJ2-7
TGTGCCATCAGGAGCGAGGGCGACGGCGGGGAGCAGTACTTC
CAIRSEGDGGEQYF
>-|TRBD1|TRBV7-9|TRBJ2-5
TGTGCCAGCAGTTCATTCGGGACAGGGCAAGAGACCCAGTACTTC
CASSSFGTGQETQYF
>-|-|TRBV5-6|TRBJ2-2
TGTGCCAGCAGCTTGGTAGGGGTTGCCGGGGAGCTGTTTTTT
CASSLVGVAGELFF
>-|-|TRBV30|TRBJ1-6
TGTGCCTGGGCCGGGGAGTATAATTCACCCCTCCACTTT
CAWAGEYNSPLHF
>-|-|TRBV5-5|TRBJ2-5
TGTGCCAGCAGCTTGGCTGGTGGGGGCGAGAAGACCCAGTACTTC
CASSLAGGGEKTQYF
>-|-|TRBV19|TRBJ1-5
TGTGCCAGTAGTGGGAGGAATCAGCCCCAGCATTTT
CASSGRNQPQHF